This TCR beta chain was identified in a study of blood T cell repertoires in COVID-19. About the research overall: Samples came from the United States, Italy and Spain, spanning acute and convalescent COVID-19. Sources were T cells, B-cell-depleted T cells, or PBMCs; the material itself was cDNA or gDNA.

This CDR3 spans 11 amino acids. With 8 bases clipped from V and 6 bases from J, the junction kept 3 bases outside the gene matches. CDR1 SQVTM and CDR2 ANQGSEA come from the germline V gene. Per the original data handling: Counts of nucleated cells, estimated from reference gene primer amplification, were obtained. Sequenced by immunoSEQ multiplex PCR; TCRdb stores in-frame clones only, minus some. V, J and clone size derive from that table, while D and trimming were established from the DNA sequence. The table records under 130,000 clones, about four fifths of them present only once. This sequence was found in an elderly woman with acute or convalescent COVID-19. V gene TRBV29-1 combines with J gene TRBJ1-1, with 10 positions matching TRBD1. Sequencing input: peripheral blood. The CDR3 reads CSSGTGAEAFF. DNA for the CDR3: TGCAGCTCCGGGACAGGGGCTGAAGCTTTCTTT.